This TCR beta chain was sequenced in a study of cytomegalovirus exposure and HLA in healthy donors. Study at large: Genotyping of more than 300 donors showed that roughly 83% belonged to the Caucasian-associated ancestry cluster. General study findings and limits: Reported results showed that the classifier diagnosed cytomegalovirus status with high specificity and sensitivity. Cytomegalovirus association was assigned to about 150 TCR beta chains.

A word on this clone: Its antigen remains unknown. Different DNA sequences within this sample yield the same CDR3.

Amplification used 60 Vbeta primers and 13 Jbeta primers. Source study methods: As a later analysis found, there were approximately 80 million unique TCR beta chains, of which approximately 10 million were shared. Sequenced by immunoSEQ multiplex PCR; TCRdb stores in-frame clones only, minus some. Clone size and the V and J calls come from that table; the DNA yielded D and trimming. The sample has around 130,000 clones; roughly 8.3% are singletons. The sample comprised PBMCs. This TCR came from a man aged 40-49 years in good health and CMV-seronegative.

CDR3 sequence: CASSLGQGNSPLHF. The CDR3 DNA reads TGCGCCAGCAGCTTGGGGCAGGGTAATTCACCCCTCCACTTT. This chain joins TRBV5-1 and TRBJ1-6; D may be TRBD1 (5 bases). The V gene's germline CDR1 is SGHRS and CDR2 YFSETQ. Trimming stripped 0 bases from V and 6 bases from J, with 7 bases between. CDR3 length: 14 residues.